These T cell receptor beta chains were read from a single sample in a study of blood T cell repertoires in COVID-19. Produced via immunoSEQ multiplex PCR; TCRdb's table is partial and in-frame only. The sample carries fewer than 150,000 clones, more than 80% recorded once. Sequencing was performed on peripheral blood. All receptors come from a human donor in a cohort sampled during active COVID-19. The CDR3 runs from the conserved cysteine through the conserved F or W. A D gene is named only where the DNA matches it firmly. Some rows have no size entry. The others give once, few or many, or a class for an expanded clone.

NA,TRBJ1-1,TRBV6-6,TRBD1,TGTGCCAGCAGTTCCGGACAGGGAAGCACTGAAGCTTTCTTT,CASSSGQGSTEAFF
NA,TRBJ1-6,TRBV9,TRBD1,TGTGCCAGCAGCGTAGCAGAGACAGGGAATTCACCCCTCCACTTT,CASSVAETGNSPLHF
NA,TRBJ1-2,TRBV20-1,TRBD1,TGCAGTGCCCGGGGACAGTGGGGCTACACCTTC,CSARGQWGYTF
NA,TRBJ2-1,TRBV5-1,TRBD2,TGCGCCAGCAGCTTGGGCGGGACTAGCGGGAGTTCGCGGAATGAGCAGTTCTTC,CASSLGGTSGSSRNEQFF
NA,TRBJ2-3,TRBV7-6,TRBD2,TGTGCCAGCAGCCTGACTAGCGCCCGCACAGATACGCAGTATTTT,CASSLTSARTDTQYF
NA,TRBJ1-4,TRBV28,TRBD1,TGTGCCAGCAGTTTATGGTTAGGGGGCTATGAAAAACTGTTTTTT,CASSLWLGGYEKLFF
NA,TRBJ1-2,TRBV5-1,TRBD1,TGCGCCAGCAGCTTGGAAGGGGGCGCCGGTGGGTATGGCTACACCTTC,CASSLEGGAGGYGYTF
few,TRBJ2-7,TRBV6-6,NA,TGTGCCAGCAACCCCGTACAGGGTGGCGAGCAGTACTTC,CASNPVQGGEQYF
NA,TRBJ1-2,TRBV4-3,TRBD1,TGCGCCAGCAGCCAAGATTGGGGACAGGGTGGCTATGGCTACACCTTC,CASSQDWGQGGYGYTF
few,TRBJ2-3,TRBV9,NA,TGTGCCAGCAGCGCACAGGTTTCCACAGATACGCAGTATTTT,CASSAQVSTDTQYF
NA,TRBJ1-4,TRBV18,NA,TGTGCCAGCTCAACGTTCGGGATTAATGAAAAACTGTTTTTT,CASSTFGINEKLFF
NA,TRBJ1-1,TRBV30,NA,TGTGCCTGGAGTGTAACAGGGTCCACTGAAGCTTTCTTT,CAWSVTGSTEAFF
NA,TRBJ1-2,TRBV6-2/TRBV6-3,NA,TGTGCCAGCAGTTACGAGGGAGGCCTTGGCTACACCTTC,CASSYEGGLGYTF
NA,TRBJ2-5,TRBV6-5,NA,TGTGCCAGCAGTTACGGGGGCGCGGAGACCCAGTACTTC,CASSYGGAETQYF
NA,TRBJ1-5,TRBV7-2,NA,TGTGCCAGCAGCTTAGGGGGCCGTGGACCCTATAGCAATCAGCCCCAGCATTTT,CASSLGGRGPYSNQPQHF
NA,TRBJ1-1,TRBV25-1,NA,TGTGCCAGCAGTGAATCCCTGGGGGCGGGGGCTGAAGCTTTCTTT,CASSESLGAGAEAFF
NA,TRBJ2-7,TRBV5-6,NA,TGTGCCAGCAGCCACGGACAGCAAACAGGCTACGAGCAGTACTTC,CASSHGQQTGYEQYF
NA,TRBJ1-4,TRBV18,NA,TGTGCCAGCTCGCCTACAGGGTGGGTAAAGGAAAAACTGTTTTTT,CASSPTGWVKEKLFF
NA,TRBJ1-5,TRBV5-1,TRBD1,TGCGCCAGCAGCTTGGGGACAGGGCTGAATCAGCCCCAGCATTTT,CASSLGTGLNQPQHF
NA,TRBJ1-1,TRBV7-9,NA,TGTGCCAGCAGCTCGGGGGGGATGAACACTGAAGCTTTCTTT,CASSSGGMNTEAFF
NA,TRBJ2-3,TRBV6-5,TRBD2,TGTGCCAGCAGGCTAGCGGGGAGCACAGATACGCAGTATTTT,CASRLAGSTDTQYF
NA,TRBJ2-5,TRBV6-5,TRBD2,TGTGCCAGCCGGGCTAGCGGGGGCGAGACCCAGTACTTC,CASRASGGETQYF
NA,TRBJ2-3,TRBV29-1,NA,TGCAGCGCCAGATACGCAGATACGCAGTATTTT,CSARYADTQYF
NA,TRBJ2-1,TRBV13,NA,TGTGCCAGCAGCCGGACAGATGAGCAGTTCTTC,CASSRTDEQFF
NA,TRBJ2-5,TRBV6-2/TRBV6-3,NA,TGTGCCAGCAGTTACTCGGAAGGTGTATCTTTGTCGGTACAGGTCCAAGAGACCCAGTACTTC,CASSYSEGVSLSVQVQETQYF
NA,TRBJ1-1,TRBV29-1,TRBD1,TGCAGCGCGACAGGGGAGGACACTGAAGCTTTCTTT,CSATGEDTEAFF
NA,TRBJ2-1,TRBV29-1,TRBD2,TGCAGCGTTCCTAGCGGGGCTTTAGATGAGCAGTTCTTC,CSVPSGALDEQFF
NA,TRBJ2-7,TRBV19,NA,TGTGCCAGTAGTAGTTATTACGAGCAGTACTTC,CASSSYYEQYF
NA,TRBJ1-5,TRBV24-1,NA,TGTGCCACCAACAGGGACCCTAGCAATCAGCCCCAGCATTTT,CATNRDPSNQPQHF
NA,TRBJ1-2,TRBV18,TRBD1,TGTGCCAGCTCATACAGACCCGGGACAGGGGTGTATGGCTACACCTTC,CASSYRPGTGVYGYTF
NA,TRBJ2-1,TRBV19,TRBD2,TGTGCCAGTAGTATAGGGGCTAGCGGGAGACCCATACACAATGAGCAGTTCTTC,CASSIGASGRPIHNEQFF
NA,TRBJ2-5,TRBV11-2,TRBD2,TGTGCCAGCAGCCGCGGACTAGCGGCAGAGACCCAGTACTTC,CASSRGLAAETQYF
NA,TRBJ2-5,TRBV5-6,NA,TGTGCCAGCAGCTTGGGCCAGGGTAGATTTAAAGAGACCCAGTACTTC,CASSLGQGRFKETQYF
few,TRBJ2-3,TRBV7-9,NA,TGTGCCAGCAGCTTCCCGCAGGTTGCTAGCTCATTAGATACGCAGTATTTT,CASSFPQVASSLDTQYF
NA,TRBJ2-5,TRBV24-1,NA,TGTGCCACCAGTGATTTCGGACAGAACCAAGAGACCCAGTACTTC,CATSDFGQNQETQYF
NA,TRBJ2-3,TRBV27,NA,TGTGCCAGCAACCCACCGGGCACAGATACGCAGTATTTT,CASNPPGTDTQYF
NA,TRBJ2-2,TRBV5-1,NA,TGCGCCAGCAGCTTCCCCGGGACCGGGGAGCTGTTTTTT,CASSFPGTGELFF
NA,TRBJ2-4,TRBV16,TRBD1,TGTGCCAGCAGCCAGACCACAGGGGGCTCATCCAAAAACATTCAGTACTTC,CASSQTTGGSSKNIQYF
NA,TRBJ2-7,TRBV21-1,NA,TGTGCCAGCAGCAAAGCTCGGACAGGGTTCCACGAGCAGTACTTC,CASSKARTGFHEQYF
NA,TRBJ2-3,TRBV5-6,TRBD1,TGTGCCAGCAGCCTTGACAGGGGAAGCACAGATACGCAGTATTTT,CASSLDRGSTDTQYF